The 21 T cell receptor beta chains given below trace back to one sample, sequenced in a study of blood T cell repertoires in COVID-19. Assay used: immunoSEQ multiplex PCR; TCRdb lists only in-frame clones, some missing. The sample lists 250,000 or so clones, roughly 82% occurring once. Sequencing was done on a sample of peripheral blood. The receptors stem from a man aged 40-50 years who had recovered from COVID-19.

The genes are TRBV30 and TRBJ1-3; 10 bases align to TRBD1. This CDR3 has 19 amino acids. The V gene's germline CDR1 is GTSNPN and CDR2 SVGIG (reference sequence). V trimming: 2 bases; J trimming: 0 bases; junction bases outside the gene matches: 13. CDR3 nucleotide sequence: TGTGCCTGGAGTTCCAGACAGGGGGCTTACTTTTTCTCTGGAAACACCATATATTTT. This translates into CAWSSRQGAYFFSGNTIYF. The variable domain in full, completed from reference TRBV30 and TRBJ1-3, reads SQTIHQWPATLVQPVGSPLSLECTVEGTSNPNLYWYRQAAGRGLQLLFYSVGIGQISSEVPQNLSASRPQDRQFILSSKKLLLSDSGFYLCAWSSRQGAYFFSGNTIYFGEGSWLTVV.

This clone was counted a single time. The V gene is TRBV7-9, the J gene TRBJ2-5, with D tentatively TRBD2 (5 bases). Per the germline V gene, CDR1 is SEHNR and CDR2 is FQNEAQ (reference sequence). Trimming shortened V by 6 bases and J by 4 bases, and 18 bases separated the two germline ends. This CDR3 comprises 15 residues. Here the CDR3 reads CASSPWGAEVETQYF. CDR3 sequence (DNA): TGTGCCAGCAGTCCTTGGGGAGCGGAGGTAGAGACCCAGTACTTC.

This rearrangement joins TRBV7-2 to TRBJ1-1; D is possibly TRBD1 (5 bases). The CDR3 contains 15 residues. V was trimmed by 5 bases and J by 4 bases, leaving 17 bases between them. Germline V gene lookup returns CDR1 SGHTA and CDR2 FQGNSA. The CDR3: CASSGRGRGVTEAFF. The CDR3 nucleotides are TGTGCCAGCAGCGGTCGTGGGCGGGGGGTCACTGAAGCTTTCTTT.

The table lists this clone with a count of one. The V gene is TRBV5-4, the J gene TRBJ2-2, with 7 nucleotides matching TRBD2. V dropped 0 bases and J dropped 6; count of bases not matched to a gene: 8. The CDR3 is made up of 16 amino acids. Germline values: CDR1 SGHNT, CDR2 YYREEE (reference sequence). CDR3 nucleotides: TGTGCCAGCAGCTTGGCGGGAGGTCTAGGGGCCGGGGAGCTGTTTTTT. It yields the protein CASSLAGGLGAGELFF. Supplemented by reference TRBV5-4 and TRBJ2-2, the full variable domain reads ETGVTQSPTHLIKTRGQQVTLRCSSQSGHNTVSWYQQALGQGPQFIFQYYREEENGRGNFPPRFSGLQFPNYSSELNVNALELDDSALYLCASSLAGGLGAGELFFGEGSRLTVL.

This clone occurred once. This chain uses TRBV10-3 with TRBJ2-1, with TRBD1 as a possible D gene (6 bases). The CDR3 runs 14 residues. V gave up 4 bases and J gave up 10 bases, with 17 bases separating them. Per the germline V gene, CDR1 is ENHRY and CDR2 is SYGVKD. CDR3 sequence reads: CAISGGTQLVEQFF. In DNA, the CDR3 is TGTGCCATCAGTGGGGGGACACAACTGGTAGAGCAGTTCTTC.

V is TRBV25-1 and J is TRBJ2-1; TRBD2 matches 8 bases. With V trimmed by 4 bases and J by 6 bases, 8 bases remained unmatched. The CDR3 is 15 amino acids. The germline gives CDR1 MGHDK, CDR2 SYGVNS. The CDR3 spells CASSGGREEGNEQFF. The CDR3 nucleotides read TGTGCCAGCAGTGGGGGGCGGGAGGAAGGCAATGAGCAGTTCTTC.

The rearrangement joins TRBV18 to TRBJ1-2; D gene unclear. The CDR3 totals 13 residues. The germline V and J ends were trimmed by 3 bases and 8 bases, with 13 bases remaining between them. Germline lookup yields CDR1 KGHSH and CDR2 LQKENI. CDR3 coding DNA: TGTGCCAGCTCACCCACTAAATCATACGGCTACACCTTC. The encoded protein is CASSPTKSYGYTF.

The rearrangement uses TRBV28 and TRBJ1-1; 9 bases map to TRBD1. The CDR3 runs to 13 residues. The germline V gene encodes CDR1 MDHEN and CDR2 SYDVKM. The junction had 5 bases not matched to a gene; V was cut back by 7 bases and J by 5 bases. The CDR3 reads CASTGQGRTEAFF. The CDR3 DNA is TGTGCCAGCACCGGACAGGGGCGGACTGAAGCTTTCTTT.

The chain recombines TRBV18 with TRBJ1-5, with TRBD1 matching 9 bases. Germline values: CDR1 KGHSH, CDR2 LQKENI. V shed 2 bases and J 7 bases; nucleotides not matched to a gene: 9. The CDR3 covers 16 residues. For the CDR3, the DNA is TGTGCCAGCTCACCAGTAGGGACAGGGCTCGGGCAGCCCCAGCATTTT. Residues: CASSPVGTGLGQPQHF.

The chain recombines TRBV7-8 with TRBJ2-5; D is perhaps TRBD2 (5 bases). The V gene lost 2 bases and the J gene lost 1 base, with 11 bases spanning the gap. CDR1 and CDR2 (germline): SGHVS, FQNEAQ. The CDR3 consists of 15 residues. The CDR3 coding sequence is TGTGCCAGCAGCTTATATCCTAGCATCCAAGAGACCCAGTACTTC. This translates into CASSLYPSIQETQYF.

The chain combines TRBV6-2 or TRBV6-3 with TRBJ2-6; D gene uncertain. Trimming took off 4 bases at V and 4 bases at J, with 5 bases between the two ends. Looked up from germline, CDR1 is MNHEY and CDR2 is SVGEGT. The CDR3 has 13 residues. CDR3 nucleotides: TGTGCCAGCAGTTGGCAGGGGGCCAACGTCCTGACTTTC. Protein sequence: CASSWQGANVLTF.

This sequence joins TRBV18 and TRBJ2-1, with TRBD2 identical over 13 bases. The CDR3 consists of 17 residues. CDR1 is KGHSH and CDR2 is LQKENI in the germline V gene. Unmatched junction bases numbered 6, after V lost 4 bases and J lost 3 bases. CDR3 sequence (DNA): TGTGCCAGCTCACGTACCGGGACTAGCGGGATCTACAATGAGCAGTTCTTC. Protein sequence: CASSRTGTSGIYNEQFF.

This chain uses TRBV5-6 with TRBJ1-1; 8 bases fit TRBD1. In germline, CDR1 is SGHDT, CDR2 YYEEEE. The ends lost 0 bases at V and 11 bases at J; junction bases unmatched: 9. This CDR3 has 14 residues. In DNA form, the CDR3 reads TGTGCCAGCAGCTTGGGGACAGGGACTGGGCTGGCTTTCTTT. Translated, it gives CASSLGTGTGLAFF.

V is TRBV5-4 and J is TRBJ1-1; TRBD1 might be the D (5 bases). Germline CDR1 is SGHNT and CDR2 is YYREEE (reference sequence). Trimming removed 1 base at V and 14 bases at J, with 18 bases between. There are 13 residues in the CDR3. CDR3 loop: CASSLWAGRESFF. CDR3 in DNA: TGTGCCAGCAGCTTGTGGGCCGGCAGGGAATCGTTCTTT.

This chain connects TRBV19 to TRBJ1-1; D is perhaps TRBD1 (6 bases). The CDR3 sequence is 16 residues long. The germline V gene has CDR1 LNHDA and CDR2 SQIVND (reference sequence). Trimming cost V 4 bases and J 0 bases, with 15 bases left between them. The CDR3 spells CASSTGGRGMNTEAFF. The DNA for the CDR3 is TGTGCCAGTAGTACCGGGGGGCGAGGGATGAACACTGAAGCTTTCTTT.

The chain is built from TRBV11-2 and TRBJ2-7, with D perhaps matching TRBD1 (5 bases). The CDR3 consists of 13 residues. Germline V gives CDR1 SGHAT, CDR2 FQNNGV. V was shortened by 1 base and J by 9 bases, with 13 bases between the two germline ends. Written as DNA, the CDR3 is TGTGCCAGCAGCTTAGGACAGAACGACGTGCAGTACTTC. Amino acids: CASSLGQNDVQYF. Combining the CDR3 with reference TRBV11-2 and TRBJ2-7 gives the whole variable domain EAGVAQSPRYKIIEKRQSVAFWCNPISGHATLYWYQQILGQGPKLLIQFQNNGVVDDSQLPKDRFSAERLKGVDSTLKIQPAKLEDSAVYLCASSLGQNDVQYFGPGTRLTVT.

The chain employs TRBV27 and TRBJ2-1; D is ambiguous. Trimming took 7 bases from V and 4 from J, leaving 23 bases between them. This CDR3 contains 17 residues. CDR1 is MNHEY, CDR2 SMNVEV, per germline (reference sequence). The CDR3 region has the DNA TGTGCCAGCACCTCAGTCCTAGATCCCAATCGGTACAATGAGCAGTTCTTC. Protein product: CASTSVLDPNRYNEQFF.

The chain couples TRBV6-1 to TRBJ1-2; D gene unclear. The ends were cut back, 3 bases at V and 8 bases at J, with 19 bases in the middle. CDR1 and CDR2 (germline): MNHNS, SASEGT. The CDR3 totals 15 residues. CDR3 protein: CASSDPGIYGGGYTF. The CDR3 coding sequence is TGTGCCAGCAGTGACCCGGGGATATACGGTGGAGGCTACACCTTC.

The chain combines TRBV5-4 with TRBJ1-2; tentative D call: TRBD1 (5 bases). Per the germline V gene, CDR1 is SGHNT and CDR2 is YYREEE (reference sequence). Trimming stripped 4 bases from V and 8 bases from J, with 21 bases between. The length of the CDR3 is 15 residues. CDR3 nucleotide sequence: TGTGCCAGCAGCATGGGTCATCGCATAGGGGTGGGCTACACCTTC. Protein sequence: CASSMGHRIGVGYTF. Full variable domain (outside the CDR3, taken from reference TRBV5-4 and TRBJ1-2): ETGVTQSPTHLIKTRGQQVTLRCSSQSGHNTVSWYQQALGQGPQFIFQYYREEENGRGNFPPRFSGLQFPNYSSELNVNALELDDSALYLCASSMGHRIGVGYTFGSGTRLTVV.

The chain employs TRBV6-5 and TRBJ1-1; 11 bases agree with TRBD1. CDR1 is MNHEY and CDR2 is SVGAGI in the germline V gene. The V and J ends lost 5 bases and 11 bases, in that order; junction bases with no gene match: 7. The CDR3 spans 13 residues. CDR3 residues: CASSSRDRGTAFF. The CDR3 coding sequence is TGTGCCAGCAGTAGCCGGGACAGGGGGACGGCTTTCTTT.

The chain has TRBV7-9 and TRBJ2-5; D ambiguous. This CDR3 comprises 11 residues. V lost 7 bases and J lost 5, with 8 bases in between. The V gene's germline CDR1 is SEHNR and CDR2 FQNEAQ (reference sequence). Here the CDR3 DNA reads TGTGCCAGCACCTCCCTGGAGACCCAGTACTTC. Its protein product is CASTSLETQYF. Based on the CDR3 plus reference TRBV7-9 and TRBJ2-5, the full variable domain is DTGVSQNPRHKITKRGQNVTFRCDPISEHNRLYWYRQTLGQGPEFLTYFQNEAQLEKSRLLSDRFSAERPKGSFSTLEIQRTEQGDSAMYLCASTSLETQYFGPGTRLLVL.